The 26 T cell receptor beta chains reported below all come from one sample, sequenced in a study of T-cell memory formation after mild COVID-19. Each CDR3 protein is one row after TCRdb ran MiXCR on the 5' RACE reads. This table holds about 200,000 distinct CDR3 sequences, 9.5% found once. Sequenced sample: PBMCs or a T cell subset sorted from them (not recorded which). Source of these receptors: a man between 18 and 29 years old who had mild COVID-19 (a few samples of this study predate the infection). Cell type and time point are not known.

This clonotype was recorded many times. This chain links TRBV5-1 with TRBJ1-1; D uncertain. Trimming removed 3 bases from V and 0 bases from J, with 15 bases in between. Germline CDR1 SGHRS, CDR2 YFSETQ. The CDR3 sequence is 16 residues long. CDR3 sequence reads: CASSSSFSRMNTEAFF. DNA for the CDR3: TGCGCCAGCAGCTCCTCGTTTAGCCGGATGAACACTGAAGCTTTCTTT.

This clonotype was seen repeatedly, ten times or more. V and J are TRBV6-2 or TRBV6-3 and TRBJ1-2; no clear D. V was shortened by 8 bases and J by 8 bases, with 21 bases between the two germline ends. Germline CDR1 and CDR2: MNHEY and SVGEGT. This CDR3 comprises 14 residues. CDR3 nucleotide sequence: TGTGCCAGCTCAAGCGCCGGACTCTACGAGGGCTACACCTTC. Translation: CASSSAGLYEGYTF.

This clonotype was counted many times. DNA for the CDR3: TGTGCCAGCAGCTTGGCCTGGACAGCGAACACCGGGGAGCTGTTTTTT. The encoded protein is CASSLAWTANTGELFF. This chain joins TRBV5-5 and TRBJ2-2; the D gene is possibly TRBD1 (6 bases). CDR3 length: 16 amino acids. V was clipped by 0 bases and J by 0 bases, with 9 bases between them. From germline, CDR1 is SGHKS and CDR2 YYEKEE (reference sequence).

This clonotype has just a few counts. J is TRBJ1-1 and V is TRBV7-8, with D possibly TRBD1 on 6 matching bases. The CDR3 covers 15 residues. V was cut by 5 bases and J by 4 bases, with 17 bases left in between. The germline CDR1 and CDR2 sequences are SGHVS and FQNEAQ. The CDR3 bases are TGTGCCAGCAGCCTGCCGGGGGCGGCGGTCACTGAAGCTTTCTTT. This encodes CASSLPGAAVTEAFF. Drawing the rest from reference TRBV7-8 and TRBJ1-1, the complete variable domain is GAGVSQSPRYKVAKRGQDVALRCDPISGHVSLFWYQQALGQGPEFLTYFQNEAQLDKSGLPSDRFFAERPEGSVSTLKIQRTQQEDSAVYLCASSLPGAAVTEAFFGQGTRLTVV.

This clonotype appeared a few times. V and J are TRBV7-9 and TRBJ2-5; TRBD1 agrees at 10 bases. Germline assignment: CDR1 SEHNR and CDR2 FQNEAQ (reference sequence). Trimming at V came to 5 bases and at J to 1 base, leaving 4 bases not matched to a gene. The length of the CDR3 is 15 residues. CDR3 sequence (DNA): TGTGCCAGCAGCGAGCGACAGGGGGCCCAAGAGACCCAGTACTTC. Amino acid sequence: CASSERQGAQETQYF.

This clonotype came up many times. The chain uses TRBV5-1 and TRBJ2-7; D might be TRBD2 (6 bases). V was cut by 0 bases and J by 7 bases, with 14 bases left in between. The germline V gene encodes CDR1 SGHRS and CDR2 YFSETQ. The CDR3 is 14 residues long. Here the CDR3 reads CASSLGEARGEQYF. CDR3 in DNA: TGCGCCAGCAGCTTGGGGGAGGCAAGGGGAGAGCAGTACTTC. The full variable domain, rest sourced from reference TRBV5-1 and TRBJ2-7, is KAGVTQTPRYLIKTRGQQVTLSCSPISGHRSVSWYQQTPGQGLQFLFEYFSETQRNKGNFPGRFSGRQFSNSRSEMNVSTLELGDSALYLCASSLGEARGEQYFGPGTRLTVT.

This clonotype was seen only a few times. This sequence joins TRBV2 and TRBJ2-2; TRBD2 matches at 12 bases. The V segment lost 5 bases and the J segment 6 bases; nucleotides outside the gene matches: 7. Looked up from germline, CDR1 is SNHLY and CDR2 is FYNNEI. The CDR3 is 16 amino acids. CDR3 loop: CASSNLAGGPSGELFF. DNA for the CDR3: TGTGCCAGCAGTAACCTAGCGGGGGGGCCGTCCGGGGAGCTGTTTTTT.

The CDR3 DNA reads as TGTGCCATCAGTGAGTCGACGGGGGGGCCAGATACGCAGTATTTT. Translated, it gives CAISESTGGPDTQYF. The chain links TRBV10-3 to TRBJ2-3; 8 bases map to TRBD2. This CDR3 region has 15 residues. Germline loops: CDR1 ENHRY, CDR2 SYGVKD. Trimming cost V 0 bases and J 4 bases; bases outside gene matches: 3.

This clonotype was recorded at least ten times. The rearrangement joins TRBV7-2 to TRBJ2-3; no clear D. The CDR3 is 14 residues long. Per the germline V gene, CDR1 is SGHTA and CDR2 is FQGNSA. The germline V and J ends were trimmed by 0 bases and 2 bases, with 6 bases remaining between them. The CDR3 DNA is TGTGCCAGCAGCTTAGCCGGTCCCACAGATACGCAGTATTTT. Translation gives CASSLAGPTDTQYF.

Only a few counts were recorded for this clonotype. V is TRBV5-5 and J is TRBJ2-2; 10 bases align to TRBD1. The germline CDR1 and CDR2 sequences are SGHKS and YYEKEE (reference sequence). The CDR3 sequence is 17 residues long. J lost 1 base, V lost 0 bases, and 3 bases had no gene match. CDR3 region: CASSLETGGWNTGELFF. The CDR3 DNA sequence: TGTGCCAGCAGCTTGGAGACAGGGGGCTGGAACACCGGGGAGCTGTTTTTT.

The V gene is TRBV9, the J gene TRBJ1-3; D gene ambiguous. Germline V gene lookup returns CDR1 SGDLS and CDR2 YYNGEE. The CDR3 spans 15 residues. The V gene lost 2 bases and the J gene lost 2 bases, with 11 bases spanning the gap. The CDR3 is CASSVSKRAGNTIYF. The CDR3 coding sequence is TGTGCCAGCAGCGTGTCTAAGAGGGCTGGAAACACCATATATTTT. Full variable domain (remainder filled in from reference TRBV9 and TRBJ1-3): DSGVTQTPKHLITATGQRVTLRCSPRSGDLSVYWYQQSLDQGLQFLIQYYNGEERAKGNILERFSAQQFPDLHSELNLSSLELGDSALYFCASSVSKRAGNTIYFGEGSWLTVV.

The rearrangement links TRBV3-1 to TRBJ2-5, with D hard to call. Germline V gives CDR1 LGHDT, CDR2 YNNKEL (reference sequence). The CDR3 is 13 residues long. V lost 3 bases and J 3 bases, leaving 8 bases between the germline ends. In DNA form, the CDR3 reads TGTGCCAGCAGCCAGTTATTGAAAGAGACCCAGTACTTC. As protein: CASSQLLKETQYF.

In this sample, this clonotype turned up a few times. This chain connects TRBV4-1 to TRBJ1-4; D may be TRBD1 (5 bases). Trimming took off 10 bases at V and 11 bases at J, with 17 bases between the two ends. CDR3 length: 12 residues. The germline V gene encodes CDR1 MGHRA and CDR2 YSYEKL. The DNA of the CDR3 is TGCGCCACCAAGGACACTCGGGGGAAACTGTTTTTT. Amino acid sequence: CATKDTRGKLFF.

This clonotype was seen only a few times. J is TRBJ2-5 and V is TRBV7-2, with 7 nucleotides matching TRBD1. The CDR3 runs to 14 residues. The V segment lost 4 bases and the J segment 5 bases; nucleotides outside the gene matches: 7. Germline lookup yields CDR1 SGHTA and CDR2 FQGNSA. The CDR3 reads CASSSLTGRETQYF. CDR3 coding DNA: TGTGCCAGCAGCTCGTTGACAGGGCGCGAGACCCAGTACTTC.

The rearrangement links TRBV13 to TRBJ2-7; D remains unclear. Germline V gives CDR1 PRHDT, CDR2 FYEKMQ (reference sequence). The CDR3 runs to 13 residues. V dropped 1 base and J dropped 1 base, with 5 bases sitting between them. The chain's CDR3 is CASSLDGSYEQYV. The CDR3 DNA is TGTGCCAGCAGCTTAGACGGATCCTACGAGCAGTACGTC.

The rearrangement joins TRBV9 to TRBJ2-5, with D possibly matching TRBD2 (6 bases). The CDR3 has 14 amino acids. V lost 1 base to trimming and J lost 5 bases, with 12 bases between them. The germline V gene has CDR1 SGDLS and CDR2 YYNGEE. CDR3 bases: TGTGCCAGCAGCGTAAGGCCGGGGGAGGAGACCCAGTACTTC. Encoded protein: CASSVRPGEETQYF. Based on the CDR3 plus reference TRBV9 and TRBJ2-5, the full variable domain is DSGVTQTPKHLITATGQRVTLRCSPRSGDLSVYWYQQSLDQGLQFLIQYYNGEERAKGNILERFSAQQFPDLHSELNLSSLELGDSALYFCASSVRPGEETQYFGPGTRLLVL.

This chain uses TRBV12-3 or TRBV12-4 with TRBJ2-2, with 7 bases aligning to TRBD1. The CDR3 is 13 residues long. Losses at the gene ends were 6 bases for V and 8 bases for J; bases not matched to a gene: 6. CDR3 amino acids: CASRGQVLGELFF. The CDR3 DNA sequence: TGTGCCAGCAGAGGACAGGTCCTGGGGGAGCTGTTTTTT.

The rearrangement links TRBV4-2 to TRBJ1-2, with D unresolved. This CDR3 has 14 amino acids. With 3 bases removed from V and 5 bases from J, the gap between germline ends came to 13 bases. CDR1 and CDR2 (germline): LGHNA, YNFKEQ. The chain's CDR3 is CASSQPDQWYGYTF. For the CDR3, the DNA is TGTGCCAGCAGCCAGCCGGACCAGTGGTATGGCTACACCTTC.

This clonotype was detected only a few times. The V and J genes are TRBV20-1 and TRBJ1-1; no clear D gene. The CDR3 has 11 amino acids. CDR1 and CDR2 from the germline V gene are DFQATT and SNEGSKA (reference sequence). Deletions cut 2 bases from V and 1 base from J, with 2 bases between. The CDR3 bases are TGCAGTGCTAGAAGGAACACTGAAGCTTTCTTT. Translation: CSARRNTEAFF.

V gene TRBV11-2 combines with J gene TRBJ2-1; weak D call: TRBD2 (5 bases). The germline V gene encodes CDR1 SGHAT and CDR2 FQNNGV. The length of the CDR3 is 14 residues. V lost 2 bases, J lost 6 bases, and 11 bases lay in between. Written as DNA, the CDR3 is TGTGCCAGCAGCTTATTGGCGACTACCAATGAGCAGTTCTTC. As protein: CASSLLATTNEQFF. The full variable domain, completed using reference TRBV11-2 and TRBJ2-1, is EAGVAQSPRYKIIEKRQSVAFWCNPISGHATLYWYQQILGQGPKLLIQFQNNGVVDDSQLPKDRFSAERLKGVDSTLKIQPAKLEDSAVYLCASSLLATTNEQFFGPGTRLTVL.

This clonotype was counted many times. This chain uses TRBV4-1 with TRBJ2-1, with D possibly being TRBD1 or TRBD2 (7 bases each). The V and J ends lost 1 base and 6 bases respectively, with 25 bases between them. This CDR3 has 19 residues. Germline loops: CDR1 MGHRA, CDR2 YSYEKL. The CDR3 sequence: CASSQASGAKGAGGNEQFF. Written as DNA, the CDR3 is TGCGCCAGCAGCCAAGCAAGCGGGGCGAAGGGGGCAGGGGGCAATGAGCAGTTCTTC.

The gene calls are TRBV7-2 and TRBJ2-2; no clear D gene. The CDR3 length is 16 residues. The V end was cut by 6 bases, the J end by 6 bases, with 20 bases between. Germline loops: CDR1 SGHTA, CDR2 FQGNSA. The CDR3 loop is CASRHNMNRHSGELFF. CDR3 bases: TGTGCCAGCAGACACAACATGAATCGGCATTCCGGGGAGCTGTTTTTT.

This clonotype was detected a few times. The rearrangement uses TRBV5-6 and TRBJ2-2; D may match TRBD1 or TRBD2 (6 bases each). Deletions cut 4 bases from V and 3 bases from J, with 13 bases between. In germline, CDR1 is SGHDT, CDR2 YYEEEE. This CDR3 spans 15 amino acids. CDR3 sequence (DNA): TGTGCCAGCAGCCCTGAAGGGGGGTACACCGGGGAGCTGTTTTTT. It specifies CASSPEGGYTGELFF.

V usage is TRBV6-2 or TRBV6-3 and J usage is TRBJ2-1; 10 nucleotides match TRBD2. This CDR3 has 17 amino acids. With V trimmed by 7 bases and J by 9 bases, 18 bases remained unmatched. Per the germline V gene, CDR1 is MNHEY and CDR2 is SVGEGT. This chain's CDR3 is CASTHSPAGGVLGEQFF. Here the CDR3 DNA reads TGTGCCAGCACCCACTCCCCAGCGGGGGGGGTTCTCGGTGAGCAGTTCTTC.

This clonotype has just a few counts. J is TRBJ1-1 and V is TRBV20-1, with D uncertain. Germline-derived CDR1 and CDR2 are DFQATT and SNEGSKA (reference sequence). The germline V and J ends were trimmed by 3 bases and 5 bases, with 13 bases remaining between them. CDR3 length: 13 residues. The DNA for the CDR3 is TGCAGTGCTAGTAAACCCCCACGGACTGAAGCTTTCTTT. It specifies CSASKPPRTEAFF.

This chain connects TRBV6-2 or TRBV6-3 to TRBJ2-1; 11 nucleotides line up with TRBD2. Trimming at V came to 4 bases and at J to 4 bases, leaving 12 bases not matched to a gene. This CDR3 spans 18 amino acids. Germline lookup yields CDR1 MNHEY and CDR2 SVGEGT. The CDR3, as DNA: TGTGCCAGCAGTTTCCTCGTGGTAGCGGGGGGGACGTACAATGAGCAGTTCTTC. It encodes CASSFLVVAGGTYNEQFF.